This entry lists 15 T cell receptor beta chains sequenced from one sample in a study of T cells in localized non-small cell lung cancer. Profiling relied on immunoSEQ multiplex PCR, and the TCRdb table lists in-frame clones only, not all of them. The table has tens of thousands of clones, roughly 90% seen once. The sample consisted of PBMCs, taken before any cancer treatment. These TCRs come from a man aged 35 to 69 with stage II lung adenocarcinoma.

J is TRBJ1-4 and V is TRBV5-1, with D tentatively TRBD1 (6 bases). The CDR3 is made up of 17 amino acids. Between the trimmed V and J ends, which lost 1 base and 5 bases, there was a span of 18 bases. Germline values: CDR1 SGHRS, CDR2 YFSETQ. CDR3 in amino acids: CASSLWMVGAENEKLFF. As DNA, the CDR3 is TGCGCCAGCAGCTTGTGGATGGTGGGGGCAGAAAATGAAAAACTGTTTTTT.

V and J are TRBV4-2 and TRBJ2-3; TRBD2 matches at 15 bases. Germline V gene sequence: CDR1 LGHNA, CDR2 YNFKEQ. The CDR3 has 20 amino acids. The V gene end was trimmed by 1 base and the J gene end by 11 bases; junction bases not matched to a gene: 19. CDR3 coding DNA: TGTGCCAGCAGCCAAGGTGGACTAGCGGGGGGGCCATTCGGGATCAATAAGCAGTATTTT. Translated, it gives CASSQGGLAGGPFGINKQYF.

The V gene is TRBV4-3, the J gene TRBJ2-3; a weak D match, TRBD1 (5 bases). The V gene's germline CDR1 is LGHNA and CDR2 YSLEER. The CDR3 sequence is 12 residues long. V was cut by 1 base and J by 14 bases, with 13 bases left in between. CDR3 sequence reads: CASSQALGPRYF. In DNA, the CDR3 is TGCGCCAGCAGCCAAGCTTTGGGGCCACGGTATTTT.

The CDR3 protein is CASSEFRTPGNTIYF. The CDR3 region has the DNA TGCGCCAGCAGTGAGTTTCGGACCCCTGGAAACACCATATATTTT. V and J are TRBV10-1 and TRBJ1-3, with no clear D. Germline assignment: CDR1 WNHNN and CDR2 SYGVQD (reference sequence). The ends were cut back, 1 base at V and 2 bases at J, with 9 bases in the middle. The CDR3 consists of 15 residues.

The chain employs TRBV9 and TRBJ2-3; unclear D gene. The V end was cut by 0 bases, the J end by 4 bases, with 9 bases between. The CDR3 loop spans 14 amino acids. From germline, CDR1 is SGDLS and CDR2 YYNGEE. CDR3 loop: CASSVEGYPDTQYF. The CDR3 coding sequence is TGTGCCAGCAGCGTAGAGGGCTACCCAGATACGCAGTATTTT.

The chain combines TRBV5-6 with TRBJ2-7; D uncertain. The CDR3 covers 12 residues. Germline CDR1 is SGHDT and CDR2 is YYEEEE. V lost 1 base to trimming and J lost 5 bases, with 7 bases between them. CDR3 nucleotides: TGTGCCAGCAGCTTGAACTTGAACGAGCAGTACTTC. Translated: CASSLNLNEQYF.

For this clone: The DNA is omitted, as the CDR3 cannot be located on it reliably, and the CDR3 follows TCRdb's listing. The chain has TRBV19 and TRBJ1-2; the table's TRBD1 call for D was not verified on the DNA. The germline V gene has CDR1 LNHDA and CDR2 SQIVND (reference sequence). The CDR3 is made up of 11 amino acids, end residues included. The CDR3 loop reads CASSTFATGSF.

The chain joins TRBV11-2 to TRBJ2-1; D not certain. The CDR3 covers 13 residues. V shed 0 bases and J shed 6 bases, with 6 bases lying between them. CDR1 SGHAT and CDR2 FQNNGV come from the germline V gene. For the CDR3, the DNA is TGTGCCAGCAGCTTAGATAGGGTCAATGAGCAGTTCTTC. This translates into CASSLDRVNEQFF.

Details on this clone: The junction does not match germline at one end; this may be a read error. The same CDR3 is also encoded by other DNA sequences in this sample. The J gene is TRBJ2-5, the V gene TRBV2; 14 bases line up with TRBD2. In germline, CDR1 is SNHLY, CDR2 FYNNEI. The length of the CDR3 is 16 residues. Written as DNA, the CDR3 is TGTGCCACCCCGGGACTAGCGGGGGTCCTCGGCGAGACTCAGTACTTC. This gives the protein CATPGLAGVLGETQYF.

The CDR3 is CATGETAGNQPQHF. CDR3 in DNA: TGTGCCACCGGGGAGACAGCGGGCAATCAGCCCCAGCATTTT. V gene TRBV19 combines with J gene TRBJ1-5; D perhaps matches TRBD1 (5 bases). Germline CDR1 LNHDA, CDR2 SQIVND (reference sequence). CDR3 size: 14 residues. With 10 bases removed from V and 2 bases from J, the gap between germline ends came to 15 bases.

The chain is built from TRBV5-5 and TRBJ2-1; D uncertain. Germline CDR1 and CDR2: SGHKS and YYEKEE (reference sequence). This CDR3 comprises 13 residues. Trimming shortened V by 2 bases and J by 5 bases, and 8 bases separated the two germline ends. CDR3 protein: CASSFVGDNEQFF. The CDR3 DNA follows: TGTGCCAGCAGCTTTGTAGGAGACAATGAGCAGTTCTTC.

The CDR3 here is CASSVGYGGTDTQYF. For the CDR3, the DNA is TGTGCCAGCAGCGTAGGCTACGGTGGCACAGATACGCAGTATTTT. V usage is TRBV9 and J usage is TRBJ2-3; no clear D. This CDR3 contains 15 residues. V was cut by 0 bases and J by 1 base, with 9 bases left in between. CDR1 is SGDLS, CDR2 YYNGEE, per germline.

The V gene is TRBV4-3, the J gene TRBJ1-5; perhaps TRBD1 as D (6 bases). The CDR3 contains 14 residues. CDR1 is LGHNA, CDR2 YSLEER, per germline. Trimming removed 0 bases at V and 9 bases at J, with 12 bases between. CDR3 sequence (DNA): TGCGCCAGCAGCCAAGATCAGGGGCTAAGGCCCCAGCATTTT. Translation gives CASSQDQGLRPQHF.

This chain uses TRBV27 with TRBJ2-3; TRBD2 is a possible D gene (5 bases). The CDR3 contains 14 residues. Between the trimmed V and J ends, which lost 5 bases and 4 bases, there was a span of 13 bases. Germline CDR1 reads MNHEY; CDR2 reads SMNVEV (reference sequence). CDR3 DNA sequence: TGTGCCAGCAGTCCCCGCACTAGGGCAGATACGCAGTATTTT. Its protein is CASSPRTRADTQYF.

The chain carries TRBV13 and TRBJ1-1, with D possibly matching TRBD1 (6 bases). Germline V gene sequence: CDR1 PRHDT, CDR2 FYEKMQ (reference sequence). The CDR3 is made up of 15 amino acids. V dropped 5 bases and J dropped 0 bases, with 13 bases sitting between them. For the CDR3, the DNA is TGTGCCAGCAGCCCCAGACAGGTGGTGAACACTGAAGCTTTCTTT. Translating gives CASSPRQVVNTEAFF. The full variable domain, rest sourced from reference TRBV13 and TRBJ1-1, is AAGVIQSPRHLIKEKRETATLKCYPIPRHDTVYWYQQGPGQDPQFLISFYEKMQSDKGSIPDRFSAQQFSDYHSELNMSSLELGDSALYFCASSPRQVVNTEAFFGQGTRLTVV.